Listed below are T cell receptor beta chains from one sample, sequenced in a study of breast tumors, draining lymph nodes, adjacent tissues. TCRdb reprocessed the multiplex PCR reads with MiXCR, giving one entry per CDR3 protein. The sample shows tens of thousands of distinct CDR3 sequences, roughly 30% of them seen only once. The specimen was axillary lymph node tissue. The receptor set was obtained from a female donor with breast cancer. Some clones in this sample may be carry-over from other donors' samples. CDR3s include the opening cysteine and the closing phenylalanine or tryptophan. A D gene is named only where the DNA matches it firmly. Size values are once, few and many counts, or a class for expanded clones, and some rows have none.

clone_size: many
j_call: TRBJ1-5
d_call: .
v_call: TRBV12-3/TRBV12-4
cdr3_aa: CASSFAGESNQPQHF
cdr3_nt: TGTGCCAGCAGTTTTGCAGGGGAAAGCAATCAGCCCCAGCATTTT

clone_size: .
j_call: TRBJ1-1
d_call: .
v_call: TRBV19
cdr3_aa: CASSPGLEAFF
cdr3_nt: TGTGCCAGTAGTCCCGGGTTGGAAGCTTTCTTT

clone_size: .
j_call: TRBJ2-5
d_call: .
v_call: TRBV12-3/TRBV12-4
cdr3_aa: CASSTGGETQYF
cdr3_nt: TGTGCCAGCAGTACCGGAGGGGAGACCCAGTACTTC

clone_size: .
j_call: TRBJ1-1
d_call: .
v_call: TRBV19
cdr3_aa: CASSIESGPKRNTEAFF
cdr3_nt: TGTGCCAGTAGTATAGAATCGGGGCCTAAACGAAACACTGAAGCTTTCTTT

clone_size: .
j_call: TRBJ1-5
d_call: TRBD1
v_call: TRBV6-1
cdr3_aa: CASSQTGRDQPQHF
cdr3_nt: TGTGCCAGCAGCCAGACAGGGAGGGACCAGCCCCAGCATTTT

clone_size: many
j_call: TRBJ2-5
d_call: .
v_call: TRBV6-5
cdr3_aa: CASSLDSTGETQYF
cdr3_nt: TGTGCCAGCAGTTTGGACAGTACGGGAGAGACCCAGTACTTC

clone_size: .
j_call: TRBJ2-2
d_call: TRBD2
v_call: TRBV10-1
cdr3_aa: CASLAGDVVHRGELFF
cdr3_nt: TGCGCCAGTCTAGCGGGAGATGTAGTACACCGGGGGGAGCTTTTTTTT

clone_size: many
j_call: TRBJ2-2
d_call: .
v_call: TRBV7-2
cdr3_aa: CASSLGRLAEGELFF
cdr3_nt: TGTGCCAGCAGCTTAGGACGTTTGGCGGAGGGGGAGCTGTTTTTT

clone_size: few
j_call: TRBJ2-5
d_call: TRBD2
v_call: TRBV7-2
cdr3_aa: CASSKTPSGRAGETQYF
cdr3_nt: TGTGCCAGCAGTAAAACCCCCAGCGGGAGGGCCGGGGAGACCCAGTACTTC

clone_size: .
j_call: TRBJ2-1
d_call: TRBD2
v_call: TRBV29-1
cdr3_aa: CSVEVRTSGRDEQFF
cdr3_nt: TGCAGCGTTGAAGTCCGGACTAGCGGGAGAGATGAGCAGTTCTTC

clone_size: many
j_call: TRBJ2-1
d_call: .
v_call: TRBV4-3
cdr3_aa: CASSPRGPYNEQFF
cdr3_nt: TGCGCCAGCAGCCCCCGGGGCCCATACAATGAGCAGTTCTTC

clone_size: many
j_call: TRBJ2-7
d_call: .
v_call: TRBV12-5
cdr3_aa: CASSNDQGYEQYF
cdr3_nt: TGTGCTAGTAGCAATGACCAGGGCTACGAGCAGTACTTC

clone_size: few
j_call: TRBJ1-2
d_call: .
v_call: TRBV6-1
cdr3_aa: CASSPSGTTQGGYTF
cdr3_nt: TGTGCCAGCAGTCCCTCCGGGACCACCCAGGGTGGCTACACCTTC

clone_size: many
j_call: TRBJ1-1
d_call: .
v_call: TRBV20-1
cdr3_aa: CSASGNTEAFF
cdr3_nt: TGCAGTGCTAGCGGCAACACTGAAGCTTTCTTT

clone_size: .
j_call: TRBJ1-3
d_call: .
v_call: TRBV7-2
cdr3_aa: CASSAGRSGYTTYF
cdr3_nt: TGTGCCAGCAGCGCAGGCAGGTCCGGGTACACCACATATTTT

clone_size: many
j_call: TRBJ2-7
d_call: TRBD1
v_call: TRBV10-3
cdr3_aa: CAISGPGQGSGEQYF
cdr3_nt: TGTGCCATCAGTGGACCGGGACAGGGCTCTGGCGAGCAGTACTTC

clone_size: .
j_call: TRBJ2-7
d_call: .
v_call: TRBV7-3
cdr3_aa: CATALGQFNEQYF
cdr3_nt: TGTGCCACCGCATTAGGACAGTTCAACGAGCAGTACTTC

clone_size: many
j_call: TRBJ1-2
d_call: .
v_call: TRBV19
cdr3_aa: CASTGRGVDYGYTF
cdr3_nt: TGTGCCAGTACCGGGCGGGGGGTGGACTATGGCTACACCTTC

clone_size: many
j_call: TRBJ2-2
d_call: .
v_call: TRBV7-9
cdr3_aa: CASSPWVTGELFF
cdr3_nt: TGTGCCAGCAGCCCTTGGGTCACCGGGGAGCTGTTTTTT

clone_size: many
j_call: TRBJ2-7
d_call: TRBD2
v_call: TRBV28
cdr3_aa: CASSRGLAVSYEQYF
cdr3_nt: TGTGCCAGCAGCCGTGGACTAGCGGTATCCTACGAGCAGTACTTC

clone_size: many
j_call: TRBJ2-7
d_call: TRBD1
v_call: TRBV5-5
cdr3_aa: CASSPGQGTSRYEQYF
cdr3_nt: TGTGCCAGCAGCCCTGGACAGGGAACCTCCCGTTACGAGCAGTACTTC

clone_size: once
j_call: TRBJ1-2
d_call: TRBD1
v_call: TRBV20-1
cdr3_aa: CSARSGQTNYGYTF
cdr3_nt: TGCAGTGCTAGGTCGGGACAGACTAACTATGGCTACACCTTC

clone_size: many
j_call: TRBJ1-4
d_call: .
v_call: TRBV28
cdr3_aa: CASSLSGGGEKLFF
cdr3_nt: TGTGCCAGCAGTTTGAGTGGGGGAGGTGAAAAACTGTTTTTT

clone_size: many
j_call: TRBJ2-7
d_call: TRBD1
v_call: TRBV25-1
cdr3_aa: CASSQTGTGTAYEQYF
cdr3_nt: TGTGCCAGCAGTCAAACCGGGACAGGGACCGCCTACGAGCAGTACTTC

clone_size: many
j_call: TRBJ2-7
d_call: TRBD2
v_call: TRBV12-3/TRBV12-4
cdr3_aa: CASSLAGGYEQYF
cdr3_nt: TGTGCCAGCAGTTTAGCGGGAGGGTACGAGCAGTACTTC

clone_size: many
j_call: TRBJ1-3
d_call: TRBD1
v_call: TRBV7-8
cdr3_aa: CASSRQGSASSGNTIYF
cdr3_nt: TGTGCCAGCAGCAGACAGGGTTCGGCGTCCTCTGGAAACACCATATATTTT

clone_size: many
j_call: TRBJ2-1
d_call: TRBD2
v_call: TRBV15
cdr3_aa: CATSRGLLREGGNEQFF
cdr3_nt: TGTGCCACCAGCAGAGGATTGTTGCGGGAGGGAGGCAATGAGCAGTTCTTC

clone_size: many
j_call: TRBJ1-4
d_call: TRBD1
v_call: TRBV29-1
cdr3_aa: CSVLVMRDRYNEKLFF
cdr3_nt: TGCAGCGTCCTTGTAATGAGGGACAGGTATAATGAAAAACTGTTTTTT

clone_size: .
j_call: TRBJ1-3
d_call: TRBD1
v_call: TRBV10-2
cdr3_aa: CASSEGTGSGNTIYF
cdr3_nt: TGCGCCAGCAGTGAAGGGACAGGGTCTGGAAACACCATATATTTT

clone_size: .
j_call: TRBJ1-5
d_call: .
v_call: TRBV24-1
cdr3_aa: CATSDGAKLANQPQHF
cdr3_nt: TGTGCCACCAGTGATGGGGCGAAGTTGGCCAATCAGCCCCAGCATTTT

clone_size: many
j_call: TRBJ2-7
d_call: .
v_call: TRBV12-3/TRBV12-4
cdr3_aa: CASSLGTSRDF
cdr3_nt: TGTGCCAGCAGTCTCGGGACATCACGGGACTTC

clone_size: many
j_call: TRBJ1-3
d_call: .
v_call: TRBV7-2
cdr3_aa: CASSLGQGYSNTIYF
cdr3_nt: TGTGCCAGCAGCTTAGGCCAGGGTTACAGTAACACCATATATTTT

clone_size: many
j_call: TRBJ1-2
d_call: .
v_call: TRBV11-2
cdr3_aa: CASSTNRFPVDGYTF
cdr3_nt: TGTGCCAGCAGCACCAACAGGTTCCCGGTTGATGGCTACACCTTC

clone_size: many
j_call: TRBJ1-5
d_call: .
v_call: TRBV2
cdr3_aa: CASSVFLLGAQAGQPQHF
cdr3_nt: TGTGCCAGCAGCGTCTTTTTGTTGGGGGCCCAGGCAGGTCAGCCCCAGCATTTT

clone_size: .
j_call: TRBJ2-7
d_call: .
v_call: TRBV5-5
cdr3_aa: CASSLEAGYYEQYF
cdr3_nt: TGTGCCAGCAGCTTAGAGGCAGGCTATTACGAGCAGTACTTC

clone_size: many
j_call: TRBJ2-2
d_call: TRBD1
v_call: TRBV4-3
cdr3_aa: CASSPIRGLLDTGELFF
cdr3_nt: TGCGCCAGCAGCCCAATCAGGGGGTTGTTGGACACCGGGGAGCTGTTTTTT

clone_size: .
j_call: TRBJ2-7
d_call: TRBD1
v_call: TRBV9
cdr3_aa: CASSATSGGSHGQYF
cdr3_nt: TGTGCCAGCAGCGCGACATCAGGGGGCTCCCACGGGCAGTACTTC

clone_size: many
j_call: TRBJ2-2
d_call: TRBD2
v_call: TRBV11-2
cdr3_aa: CASSLVLAATANTGELFF
cdr3_nt: TGTGCCAGCAGCTTAGTTCTAGCGGCCACGGCGAACACCGGGGAGCTGTTTTTT

clone_size: many
j_call: TRBJ1-3
d_call: .
v_call: TRBV11-2
cdr3_aa: CASSFTGRDSGNTIYF
cdr3_nt: TGTGCCAGCAGCTTTACAGGGAGGGACTCTGGAAACACCATATATTTT

clone_size: .
j_call: TRBJ2-3
d_call: TRBD2
v_call: TRBV7-3
cdr3_aa: CATKRAGGETDTQYF
cdr3_nt: TGTGCCACCAAGCGAGCGGGAGGGGAAACAGATACGCAGTATTTT

clone_size: many
j_call: TRBJ1-3
d_call: .
v_call: TRBV19
cdr3_aa: CASSIKDTYGNTIYF
cdr3_nt: TGTGCCAGTAGTATAAAGGACACATACGGAAACACCATATATTTT

clone_size: .
j_call: TRBJ1-4
d_call: .
v_call: TRBV15
cdr3_aa: CATSRKLSSQRTFF
cdr3_nt: TGTGCCACCAGCAGAAAGCTATCTTCCCAGAGAACGTTTTTT

clone_size: many
j_call: TRBJ1-5
d_call: TRBD1
v_call: TRBV30
cdr3_aa: CAWSKQGDQPQHF
cdr3_nt: TGTGCCTGGAGTAAACAGGGGGATCAGCCCCAGCATTTT

clone_size: many
j_call: TRBJ2-5
d_call: .
v_call: TRBV5-1
cdr3_aa: CASSFDRGQYF
cdr3_nt: TGCGCCAGCAGCTTCGATCGCGGACAGTACTTC

clone_size: .
j_call: TRBJ2-5
d_call: .
v_call: TRBV7-3
cdr3_aa: CASSAGTSRETQYF
cdr3_nt: TGTGCCAGCAGCGCCGGAACTAGCAGGGAGACCCAGTACTTC